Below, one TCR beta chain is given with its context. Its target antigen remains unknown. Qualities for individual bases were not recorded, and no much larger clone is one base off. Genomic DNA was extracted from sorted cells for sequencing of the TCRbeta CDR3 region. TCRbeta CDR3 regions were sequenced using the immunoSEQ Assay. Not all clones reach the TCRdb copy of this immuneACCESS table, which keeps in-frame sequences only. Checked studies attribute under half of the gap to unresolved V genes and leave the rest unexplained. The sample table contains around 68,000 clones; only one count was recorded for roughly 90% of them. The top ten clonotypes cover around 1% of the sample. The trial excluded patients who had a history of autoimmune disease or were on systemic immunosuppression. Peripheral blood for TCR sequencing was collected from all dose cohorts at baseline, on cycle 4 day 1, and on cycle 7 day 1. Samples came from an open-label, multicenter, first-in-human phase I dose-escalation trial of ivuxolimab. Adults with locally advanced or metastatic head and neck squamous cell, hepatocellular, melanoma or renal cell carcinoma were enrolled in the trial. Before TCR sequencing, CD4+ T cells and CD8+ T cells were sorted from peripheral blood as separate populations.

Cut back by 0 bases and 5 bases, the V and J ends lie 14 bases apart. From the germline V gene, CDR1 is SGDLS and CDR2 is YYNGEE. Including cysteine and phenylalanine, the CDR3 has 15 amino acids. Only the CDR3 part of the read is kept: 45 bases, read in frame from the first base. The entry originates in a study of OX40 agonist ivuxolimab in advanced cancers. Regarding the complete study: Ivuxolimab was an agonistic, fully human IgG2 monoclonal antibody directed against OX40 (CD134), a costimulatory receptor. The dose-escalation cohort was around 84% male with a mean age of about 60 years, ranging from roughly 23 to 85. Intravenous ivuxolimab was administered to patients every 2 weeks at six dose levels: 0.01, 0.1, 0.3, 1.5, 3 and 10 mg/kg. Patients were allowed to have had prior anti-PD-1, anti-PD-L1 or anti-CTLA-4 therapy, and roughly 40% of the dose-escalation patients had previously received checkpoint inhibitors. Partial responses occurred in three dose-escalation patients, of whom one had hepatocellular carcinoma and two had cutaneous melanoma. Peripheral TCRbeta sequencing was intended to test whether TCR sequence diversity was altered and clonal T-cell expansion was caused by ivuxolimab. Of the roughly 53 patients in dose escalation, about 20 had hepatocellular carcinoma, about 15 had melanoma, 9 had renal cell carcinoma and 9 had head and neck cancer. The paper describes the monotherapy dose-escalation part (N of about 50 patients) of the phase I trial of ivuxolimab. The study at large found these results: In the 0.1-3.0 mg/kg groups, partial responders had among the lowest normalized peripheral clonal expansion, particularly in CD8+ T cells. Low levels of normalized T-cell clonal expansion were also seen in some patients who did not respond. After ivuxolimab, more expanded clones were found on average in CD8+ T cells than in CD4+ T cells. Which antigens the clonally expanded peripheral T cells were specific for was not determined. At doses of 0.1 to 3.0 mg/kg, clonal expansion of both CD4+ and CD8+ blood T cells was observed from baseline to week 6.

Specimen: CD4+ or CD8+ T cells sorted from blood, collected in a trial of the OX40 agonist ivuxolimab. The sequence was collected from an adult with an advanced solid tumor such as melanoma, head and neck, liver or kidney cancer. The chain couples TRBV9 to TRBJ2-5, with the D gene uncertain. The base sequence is TGTGCCAGCAGCGTAGATGCCCGCGGCATGGAGACCCAGTACTTC. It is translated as CASSVDARGMETQYF.